This T cell receptor (beta chain) is from a study of blood T cell repertoires in COVID-19. The length of the CDR3 is 16 residues. CDR1 and CDR2 (germline): SGHTA, FQGTGA. V was pared by 1 base and J by 5 bases, with 17 bases between. The table came from immunoSEQ multiplex PCR; TCRdb's copy has only in-frame clones and leaves some out. The top ten clones hold 1.2% of a sample with some 170,000 clones, roughly nine tenths of them seen once. Allocation to cohorts depended on clinical history reported by the participants. The specimen sequenced was PBMCs or T cells enriched from blood (not recorded which). The J gene is TRBJ1-2, the V gene TRBV7-3; TRBD1 might be the D (6 bases). This sequence originates from a human donor with acute COVID-19. The donor label of this sample is uncertain. Here the CDR3 reads CASSLRGGAPLYGYTF. The CDR3 nucleotides read TGTGCCAGCAGCTTAAGAGGGGGAGCCCCCCTATATGGCTACACCTTC. Full variable domain (rest looked up from reference TRBV7-3 and TRBJ1-2): GAGVSQTPSNKVTEKGKYVELRCDPISGHTALYWYRQSLGQGPEFLIYFQGTGAADDSGLPNDRFFAVRPEGSVSTLKIQRTERGDSAVYLCASSLRGGAPLYGYTFGSGTRLTVV.